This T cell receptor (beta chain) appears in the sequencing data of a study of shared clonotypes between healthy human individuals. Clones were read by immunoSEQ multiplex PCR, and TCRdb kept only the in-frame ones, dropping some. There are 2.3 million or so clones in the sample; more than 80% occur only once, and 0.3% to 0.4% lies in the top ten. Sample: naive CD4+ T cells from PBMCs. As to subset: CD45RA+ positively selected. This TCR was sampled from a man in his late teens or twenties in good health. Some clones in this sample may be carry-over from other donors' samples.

As DNA, the CDR3 is TGTGCCAGCAGCTTTAGACTAGCGGGAGGAAAGGAGACCCAGTACTTC. This gives the protein CASSFRLAGGKETQYF. The chain carries TRBV13 and TRBJ2-5; 13 bases agree with TRBD2. The ends lost 3 bases at V and 5 bases at J; junction bases unmatched: 6. The CDR3 runs to 16 residues. The germline V gene has CDR1 PRHDT and CDR2 FYEKMQ (reference sequence).